This TCR beta chain is drawn from a study of T cell changes during pregnancy in multiple sclerosis. TCRdb's copy holds only in-frame clones and misses some; the assay was immunoSEQ multiplex PCR. The table has tens of thousands of clones, approximately 95% seen once. The source is a female donor in good health, enrolled as a control in a pregnancy study. The sequencing here drew on peripheral blood, taken after pregnancy.

CDR3 sequence reads: CASSKRDRVAPGALAKNIQYF. The CDR3 region has the DNA TGTGCCAGTAGTAAACGGGACAGGGTTGCGCCGGGGGCGCTAGCCAAAAACATTCAGTACTTC. The chain joins TRBV19 to TRBJ2-4; TRBD1 aligns across 9 bases. The CDR3 runs to 21 residues. The germline V gene encodes CDR1 LNHDA and CDR2 SQIVND (reference sequence). The junction had 19 bases not matched to a gene; V was cut back by 4 bases and J by 0 bases.